This TCR beta chain was recorded in a study of OX40 agonist ivuxolimab in advanced cancers. Study in general: The group had a mean age of 60 years, ranged from roughly 23 to 90, and was roughly 83% male.

General study findings and limits: Clonal expansion in partial responders at 0.1-3.0 mg/kg ranked among the lowest.

Comment on this clone: Its antigen remains unidentified.

Germline assignment: CDR1 SQVTM and CDR2 ANQGSEA. CDR3 length: 10 amino acids. V was pared by 6 bases and J by 5 bases, with 7 bases between. Here immunoSEQ multiplex PCR was the method, and the copy in TCRdb shows in-frame clones only, minus some. The table shows some 100,000 clones, with approximately 94% occurring only once. No patient had autoimmune disease or received systemic immunosuppression. This rearrangement joins TRBV29-1 to TRBJ1-1; D remains ambiguous. The sequence was collected from an adult with an advanced solid tumor such as melanoma, head and neck, liver or kidney cancer. Material: CD4+ or CD8+ T cells sorted from blood, obtained in a trial of the OX40 agonist ivuxolimab. In DNA form, the CDR3 reads TGCAGCGTCTTGGGGACTGAAGCTTTCTTT. It specifies CSVLGTEAFF.